The T cell receptor (beta chain) under discussion was sequenced for a study of blood T cell repertoires in COVID-19. About the research overall: Samples representing acute and convalescent COVID-19 were sourced from the United States, Italy and Spain. T cells, B-cell-depleted T cells, or PBMCs provided the cDNA or gDNA that served as material.

Using immunoSEQ multiplex PCR, the repertoire was profiled, and TCRdb retains in-frame clones only, with some absent. Among under 80,000 clones listed, more than 80% were seen once. The CDR3 has 13 residues. The V gene's germline CDR1 is SGHTA and CDR2 FQGNSA. The ends were cut back, 2 bases at V and 7 bases at J, with 9 bases in the middle. The sample consisted of peripheral blood. The sequence came from a woman aged 80 or over with active COVID-19. The J gene is TRBJ2-1, the V gene TRBV7-2, with a tentative D call TRBD1 (6 bases). CDR3 bases: TGTGCCAGCAGCTTATCCAGGGGTAATGAGCAGTTCTTC. Translation gives CASSLSRGNEQFF. Together with reference TRBV7-2 and TRBJ2-1, the CDR3 gives the full variable domain: GAGVSQSPSNKVTEKGKDVELRCDPISGHTALYWYRQSLGQGLEFLIYFQGNSAPDKSGLPSDRFSAERTGGSVSTLTIQRTQQEDSAVYLCASSLSRGNEQFFGPGTRLTVL.